What follows are 19 T cell receptor beta chains derived from one specimen sequenced in a study of cytomegalovirus exposure and HLA in healthy donors. The study ran its PCR with 60 Vbeta and 13 Jbeta primers. Some clones are missing from TCRdb's copy, which holds only in-frame ones; the method was immunoSEQ multiplex PCR. The table includes about 69,000 clones, roughly 76% detected once. The sample was PBMCs. Every receptor here comes from a man between 18 and 35 years old in good health and CMV-seronegative.

The chain is built from TRBV25-1 and TRBJ2-5, with D maybe TRBD2 (7 bases). Germline V lookup: CDR1 MGHDK, CDR2 SYGVNS. This CDR3 is built from 15 residues. Trimming took off 2 bases at V and 8 bases at J, with 18 bases between the two ends. CDR3 DNA sequence: TGTGCCAGCAGTGAAAGAGGAGGGGGGGGAAATACCCAGTACTTC. Amino acids: CASSERGGGGNTQYF.

The chain uses TRBV13 and TRBJ1-4, with D maybe TRBD1 (6 bases). The germline gives CDR1 PRHDT, CDR2 FYEKMQ (reference sequence). The length of the CDR3 is 16 residues. The V and J ends lost 6 bases and 8 bases respectively, with 22 bases between them. In DNA, the CDR3 is TGTGCCAGCAGATTGGGGGGGGTGTCAGGGGAGGAAAAACTGTTTTTT. This translates into CASRLGGVSGEEKLFF. Full variable domain (outside the CDR3, taken from reference TRBV13 and TRBJ1-4): AAGVIQSPRHLIKEKRETATLKCYPIPRHDTVYWYQQGPGQDPQFLISFYEKMQSDKGSIPDRFSAQQFSDYHSELNMSSLELGDSALYFCASRLGGVSGEEKLFFGSGTQLSVL.

This rearrangement joins TRBV14 to TRBJ2-7; TRBD1 is a possible D gene (7 bases). Germline V gives CDR1 SGHDN, CDR2 FVKESK. Deletions cut 4 bases from V and 2 bases from J, with 12 bases between. This CDR3 contains 14 residues. CDR3 sequence reads: CASSPSGGPYEQYF. CDR3 DNA: TGTGCCAGCAGCCCATCAGGGGGGCCCTACGAGCAGTACTTC.

The chain's CDR3 is CASSREGLAGGDGNEQFF. For the CDR3, the DNA is TGTGCCAGCAGCCGAGAGGGTTTAGCGGGGGGGGACGGCAATGAGCAGTTCTTC. This sequence joins TRBV5-6 and TRBJ2-1; TRBD2 aligns across 11 bases. After removal of 4 bases from V and 6 bases from J, the junction contained 15 bases not matched to a gene. Germline CDR1 and CDR2: SGHDT and YYEEEE. The CDR3 runs to 18 residues. The full variable domain, completed using reference TRBV5-6 and TRBJ2-1, is DAGVTQSPTHLIKTRGQQVTLRCSPKSGHDTVSWYQQALGQGPQFIFQYYEEEERQRGNFPDRFSGHQFPNYSSELNVNALLLGDSALYLCASSREGLAGGDGNEQFFGPGTRLTVL.

The V call is TRBV6-6, the J call TRBJ2-6, with 9 bases fitting TRBD1. CDR3 length: 15 amino acids. Germline V gives CDR1 MNHNY, CDR2 SVGAGI (reference sequence). Trimming cost V 5 bases and J 2 bases; bases outside gene matches: 1. CDR3 in DNA: TGTGCCAGCAGTCGACAGGGGGCTGGGGCCAACGTCCTGACTTTC. Protein: CASSRQGAGANVLTF.

J is TRBJ2-3 and V is TRBV11-1, with 11 positions matching TRBD2. The CDR3 covers 19 residues. Germline CDR1 SGHAT, CDR2 FQDESV (reference sequence). J lost 2 bases, V lost 4 bases, and 14 bases had no gene match. Here the CDR3 reads CASSSAPNLAGGYTDTQYF. The CDR3, as DNA: TGTGCCAGCAGCTCCGCGCCAAATCTAGCGGGGGGATACACAGATACGCAGTATTTT. Supplemented by reference TRBV11-1 and TRBJ2-3, the full variable domain reads EAEVAQSPRYKITEKSQAVAFWCDPISGHATLYWYRQILGQGPELLVQFQDESVVDDSQLPKDRFSAERLKGVDSTLKIQPAELGDSAMYLCASSSAPNLAGGYTDTQYFGPGTRLTVL.

This clone was counted between two and nine times. The chain carries TRBV6-1 and TRBJ1-4; the D gene is possibly TRBD1 (6 bases). V was shortened by 2 bases and J by 8 bases, with 15 bases between the two germline ends. This CDR3 is built from 15 residues. Germline values: CDR1 MNHNS, CDR2 SASEGT. The CDR3 DNA reads as TGTGCCAGCAGTGAAATGGGGGGGCTGGTAGAAAAACTGTTTTTT. This translates into CASSEMGGLVEKLFF.

V gene TRBV19 combines with J gene TRBJ1-4; no clear D. The germline V gene has CDR1 LNHDA and CDR2 SQIVND (reference sequence). The CDR3 length is 12 residues. Trimming cost V 2 bases and J 8 bases, with 6 bases left between them. The CDR3 protein is CASSIRGEKLFF. CDR3 in DNA: TGTGCCAGTAGTATAAGAGGCGAAAAACTGTTTTTT.

Regarding this clone: This is likely a read error, given that the CDR3 carries no conserved phenylalanine or tryptophan at its end. No DNA is shown, since the ends of the CDR3 on it are uncertain; the CDR3 is the one TCRdb lists. This rearrangement joins TRBV25-1 to TRBJ2-7; the DNA was not compared with TRBD1, the D call given in the table. The CDR3 extends over 9 residues, inclusive of both ends. CDR1 MGHDK and CDR2 SYGVNS come from the germline V gene. CDR3 protein: CASSGQGAA.

The sample holds a few counts of this clone. This sequence joins TRBV10-3 and TRBJ1-2; TRBD1 matches at 7 bases. Germline CDR1 reads ENHRY; CDR2 reads SYGVKD. The CDR3 length is 15 residues. The J segment lost 0 bases and the V segment lost 4 bases, leaving 5 bases of the junction unmatched. CDR3 protein: CAISVQGVPNYGYTF. DNA of the CDR3: TGTGCCATCAGTGTTCAGGGGGTTCCTAACTATGGCTACACCTTC.

V is TRBV7-8 and J is TRBJ1-3; no clear D. CDR1 is SGHVS and CDR2 is FQNEAQ in the germline V gene. The CDR3 runs 13 residues. Trimming removed 6 bases from V and 0 bases from J, with 6 bases in between. CDR3 bases: TGTGCCAGCAGTCCTAACTCTGGAAACACCATATATTTT. Translating gives CASSPNSGNTIYF.

This clone has a single count. The chain combines TRBV23-1 with TRBJ1-3; 12 bases are shared with TRBD1. TRBV23-1 is reported as an ORF; its role is uncertain. V was clipped by 2 bases and J by 0 bases; unmatched bases: 17. The CDR3 extends over 22 amino acids. CDR3 protein: CASSQPWNRDRGLRVSGNTIYF. The CDR3 DNA reads as TGCGCCAGCAGTCAACCCTGGAACCGGGACAGGGGGCTGAGAGTCTCTGGAAACACCATATATTTT.

This sequence joins TRBV27 and TRBJ2-2, with a tentative D call TRBD1 (6 bases). CDR1 and CDR2 from the germline V gene are MNHEY and SMNVEV (reference sequence). This CDR3 is 16 amino acids long. The germline V and J ends were trimmed by 1 base and 2 bases, with 11 bases remaining between them. DNA of the CDR3: TGTGCCAGCAGTTTATTGGGGGCGTTAAACACCGGGGAGCTGTTTTTT. This codes for CASSLLGALNTGELFF.

V is TRBV18 and J is TRBJ1-6; D may be TRBD1 (5 bases). CDR1 is KGHSH and CDR2 is LQKENI in the germline V gene. CDR3 length equals 15 residues. The V gene lost 6 bases and the J gene lost 4 bases, with 13 bases spanning the gap. CDR3 sequence (DNA): TGTGCCAGCTCCCTAGAGACAGCTTATAATTCACCCCTCCACTTT. Encoded protein: CASSLETAYNSPLHF.

This clone was found once. V usage is TRBV11-1 and J usage is TRBJ2-5, with 10 bases identical to TRBD1. The V gene's germline CDR1 is SGHAT and CDR2 FQDESV (reference sequence). Trimming at V came to 3 bases and at J to 5 bases, leaving 3 bases not matched to a gene. This CDR3 comprises 14 residues. CDR3 in amino acids: CASSFDRGRETQYF. DNA for the CDR3: TGTGCCAGCAGCTTCGACAGGGGGCGGGAGACCCAGTACTTC.

For this clone: This CDR3 is also generated by other DNA sequences in the sample. The chain is built from TRBV7-2 and TRBJ2-5; 9 bases match TRBD2. Germline V gene data show CDR1 as SGHTA and CDR2 as FQGNSA. V shed 2 bases and J 2 bases; nucleotides not matched to a gene: 12. The CDR3 sequence is 18 residues long. The CDR3 is CASSLRAGLAGIQETQYF. The CDR3 DNA is TGTGCCAGCAGCTTAAGGGCGGGGCTAGCGGGGATTCAAGAGACCCAGTACTTC. Full variable domain (remainder filled in from reference TRBV7-2 and TRBJ2-5): GAGVSQSPSNKVTEKGKDVELRCDPISGHTALYWYRQSLGQGLEFLIYFQGNSAPDKSGLPSDRFSAERTGGSVSTLTIQRTQQEDSAVYLCASSLRAGLAGIQETQYFGPGTRLLVL.

The chain is built from TRBV27 and TRBJ1-1; 9 nucleotides match TRBD1. The CDR3 contains 13 residues. J lost 8 bases, V lost 1 base, and 2 bases had no gene match. The germline V gene encodes CDR1 MNHEY and CDR2 SMNVEV (reference sequence). The CDR3 sequence is CASSLWTGEEAFF. CDR3 nucleotide sequence: TGTGCCAGCAGTTTATGGACAGGGGAGGAAGCTTTCTTT.

This clone was observed a few times. This chain connects TRBV19 to TRBJ2-2, with 9 bases identical to TRBD1. The junction had 6 bases not matched to a gene; V was cut back by 9 bases and J by 4 bases. Germline CDR1 reads LNHDA; CDR2 reads SQIVND (reference sequence). CDR3 length: 14 residues. CDR3 region: CASDRGEATGELFF. The CDR3 bases are TGTGCCAGCGACAGGGGGGAGGCCACCGGGGAGCTGTTTTTT.

As DNA, the CDR3 is TGCGCCAGCCAAACCGGGACAGCGAACACCGGGGAGCTGTTTTTT. This codes for CASQTGTANTGELFF. The chain links TRBV5-1 to TRBJ2-2; the match to TRBD1 covers 7 bases. Germline CDR1 SGHRS, CDR2 YFSETQ. The CDR3 consists of 15 residues. V was clipped by 7 bases and J by 0 bases; unmatched bases: 6.